Reported below is one TCR beta chain. The repertoire was sequenced with immunoSEQ multiplex PCR; TCRdb's copy has only in-frame clones and lacks some. Of roughly 42,000 clones in the sample, roughly 86% are singletons; the top ten hold about an eighth. The CDR3 extends over 16 amino acids. Germline CDR1 is MDHEN and CDR2 is SYDVKM. V lost 1 base and J 2 bases, leaving 14 bases between the germline ends. This record comes from a study of OX40 agonist ivuxolimab in advanced cancers. For the study at large: Mean age around 60 years, range about 23 to 80; about 81% male. Three patients showed partial responses: one hepatocellular carcinoma and two cutaneous melanoma cases.

The receptor was derived from an adult with an advanced solid tumor such as melanoma, head and neck, liver or kidney cancer. The input for sequencing was CD4+ or CD8+ T cells sorted from blood, taken in a trial of the OX40 agonist ivuxolimab. V and J are TRBV28 and TRBJ1-2; no clear D gene. The CDR3 sequence is CASSLLERLRNYGYTF. The DNA for the CDR3 is TGTGCCAGCAGTTTATTAGAGAGACTGAGAAACTATGGCTACACCTTC.